The 7 T cell receptor beta chains in this list originate from one sample, sequenced in a study of blood T cell repertoires in COVID-19. The data were produced by immunoSEQ multiplex PCR, yet TCRdb's version contains in-frame clones alone and is incomplete. The sample holds approximately 26,000 clones; approximately 82% are singletons and the top ten take about a third. Sequencing was carried out using peripheral blood. The receptors stem from a human donor in a cohort sampled during active COVID-19.

This clone was seen a few times. This sequence joins TRBV5-1 and TRBJ1-5; D possibly corresponds to TRBD1 (5 bases). CDR1 is SGHRS and CDR2 is YFSETQ in the germline V gene. The CDR3 consists of 14 residues. Trimming left V 3 bases short and J 5 bases short, with 12 bases between. The CDR3 protein is CASSSVGGHQPQHF. The CDR3 DNA sequence: TGCGCCAGCAGCTCCGTCGGGGGTCATCAGCCCCAGCATTTT.

This clone turned up a few times. The chain recombines TRBV19 with TRBJ2-6; 7 bases are shared with TRBD1. CDR1 LNHDA and CDR2 SQIVND come from the germline V gene (reference sequence). The CDR3 length is 16 residues. V dropped 7 bases and J dropped 0; count of bases not matched to a gene: 6. The CDR3 sequence: CASTRQGPSGANVLTF. The CDR3 DNA follows: TGTGCCAGTACCCGACAGGGTCCCTCTGGGGCCAACGTCCTGACTTTC.

This clone has more than one count but fewer than ten. The chain links TRBV2 to TRBJ1-5, with a tentative D call TRBD1 (6 bases). The CDR3 is 14 residues long. Deletions cut 3 bases from V and 2 bases from J, with 8 bases between. The germline CDR1 and CDR2 sequences are SNHLY and FYNNEI. CDR3 nucleotides: TGTGCCAGCAGTGATTGGGGGCGCAATCAGCCCCAGCATTTT. Protein: CASSDWGRNQPQHF.

This rearrangement joins TRBV4-3 to TRBJ2-7; 8 bases fit TRBD1. CDR3 size: 13 residues. Germline V gene data show CDR1 as LGHNA and CDR2 as YSLEER. Losses at the gene ends were 4 bases for V and 3 bases for J; bases not matched to a gene: 2. In DNA form, the CDR3 reads TGCGCCAGCAGCCGGGGACAGGACTACGAGCAGTACTTC. It yields the protein CASSRGQDYEQYF.

The CDR3 spells CASSLHGQAEGEKLFF. The CDR3, as DNA: TGCGCCAGCAGCTTGCACGGACAGGCCGAGGGGGAAAAACTGTTTTTT. This sequence joins TRBV5-1 and TRBJ1-4; 7 bases fit TRBD1. The V gene's germline CDR1 is SGHRS and CDR2 YFSETQ. CDR3 size: 16 residues. Trimming cost V 1 base and J 8 bases; bases outside gene matches: 11.

CDR3 sequence (DNA): TGTGCCAGCAGTTTCGGACAGGGGAGGATGAACGAGCAGTACTTC. Residues: CASSFGQGRMNEQYF. This chain links TRBV28 with TRBJ2-7, with TRBD1 matching over 9 bases. V shed 3 bases, J shed 5 bases, and the junction held 8 bases outside the gene matches. The V gene's germline CDR1 is MDHEN and CDR2 SYDVKM. The CDR3 runs 15 residues.

The chain recombines TRBV4-2 with TRBJ2-3; TRBD2 agrees at 7 bases. The CDR3 consists of 15 residues. CDR1 is LGHNA, CDR2 YNFKEQ, per germline. Germline trimming cut 4 bases from V and 3 bases from J; bases unmatched to any gene: 7. The CDR3: CASSLFLSGTDTQYF. The CDR3 DNA reads TGTGCCAGCAGCCTCTTTCTTAGCGGGACAGATACGCAGTATTTT.